This TCR beta chain originates from a study of T cells in Graves' hyperthyroidism and ophthalmopathy. This clonotype was counted many times. The antigen is unknown. Study conclusions and caveats: Ophthalmopathy, which appeared later, was predicted by the model a median approximately 6.7 months before onset.

Using RNA transcripts as the source, TCR beta CDR3 regions were amplified. First-round RT-PCR targeting the TCR CDR3 was performed with the HTBI primer set. Via MiXCR, TCRdb re-called the multiplex PCR reads, giving one row per CDR3 protein. Of about 360,000 distinct CDR3 sequences listed, around 14% are singletons. In germline, CDR1 is MNHEY, CDR2 SMNVEV (reference sequence). The V gene lost 2 bases and the J gene lost 6 bases, with 11 bases spanning the gap. This CDR3 comprises 13 residues. The sequencing sample was made of blood. The source of this sequence is a woman between 18 and 29 years old with Graves' hyperthyroidism. The V gene is TRBV27, the J gene TRBJ2-7; D gene uncertain. CDR3 protein: CASSLGFTTEQYF. DNA of the CDR3: TGTGCCAGCAGTTTAGGTTTTACAACCGAGCAGTACTTC.